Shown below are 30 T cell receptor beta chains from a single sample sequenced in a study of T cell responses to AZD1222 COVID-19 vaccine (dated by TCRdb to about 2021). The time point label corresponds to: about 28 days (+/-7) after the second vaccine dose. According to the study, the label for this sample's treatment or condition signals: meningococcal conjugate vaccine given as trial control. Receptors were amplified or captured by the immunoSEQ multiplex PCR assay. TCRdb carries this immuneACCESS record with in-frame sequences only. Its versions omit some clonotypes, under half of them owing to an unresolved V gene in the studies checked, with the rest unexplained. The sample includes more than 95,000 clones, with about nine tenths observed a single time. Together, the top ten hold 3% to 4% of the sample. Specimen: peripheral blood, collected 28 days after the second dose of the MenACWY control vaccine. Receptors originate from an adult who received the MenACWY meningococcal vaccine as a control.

CDR3 region: CAWSVPTGNNSPLHF. CDR3 nucleotide sequence: TGTGCCTGGAGTGTACCGACAGGGAATAATTCACCCCTCCACTTT. This chain joins TRBV30 and TRBJ1-6, with 7 bases lining up with TRBD1. Germline V gives CDR1 GTSNPN, CDR2 SVGIG (reference sequence). CDR3 length: 15 amino acids. Germline trimming cut 0 bases from V and 5 bases from J; bases unmatched to any gene: 4.

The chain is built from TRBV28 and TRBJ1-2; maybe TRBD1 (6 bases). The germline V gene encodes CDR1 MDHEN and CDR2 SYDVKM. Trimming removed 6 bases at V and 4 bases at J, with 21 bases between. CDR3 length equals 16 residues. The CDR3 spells CASSPGGSRTPYGYTF. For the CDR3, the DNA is TGTGCCAGCAGCCCCGGGGGCAGCAGAACCCCCTATGGCTACACCTTC.

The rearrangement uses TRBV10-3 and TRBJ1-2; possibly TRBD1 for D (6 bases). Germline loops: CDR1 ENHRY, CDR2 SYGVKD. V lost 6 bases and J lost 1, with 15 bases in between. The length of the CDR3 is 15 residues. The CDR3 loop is CAIREDRTVNYGYTF. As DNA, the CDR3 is TGTGCCATCAGGGAAGATCGGACAGTTAACTATGGCTACACCTTC.

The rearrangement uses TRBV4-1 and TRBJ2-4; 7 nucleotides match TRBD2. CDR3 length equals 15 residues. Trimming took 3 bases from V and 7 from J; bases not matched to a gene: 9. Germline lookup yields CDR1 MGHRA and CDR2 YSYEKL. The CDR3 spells CASSQLAGTGNIQYF. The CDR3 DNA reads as TGCGCCAGCAGCCAGTTAGCGGGTACAGGTAACATTCAGTACTTC.

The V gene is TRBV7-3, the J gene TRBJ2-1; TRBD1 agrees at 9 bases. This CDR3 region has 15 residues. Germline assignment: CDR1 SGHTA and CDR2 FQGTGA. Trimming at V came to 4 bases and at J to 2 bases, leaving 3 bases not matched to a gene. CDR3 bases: TGTGCCAGCAGCTCACAGGGGGCTACCTACAATGAGCAGTTCTTC. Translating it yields CASSSQGATYNEQFF.

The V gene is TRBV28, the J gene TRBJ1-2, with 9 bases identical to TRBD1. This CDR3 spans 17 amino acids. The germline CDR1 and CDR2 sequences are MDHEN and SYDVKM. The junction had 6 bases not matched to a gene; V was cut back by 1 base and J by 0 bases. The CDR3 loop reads CASSLSNRGPSNYGYTF. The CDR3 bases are TGTGCCAGCAGTTTATCCAACAGGGGGCCGTCTAACTATGGCTACACCTTC.

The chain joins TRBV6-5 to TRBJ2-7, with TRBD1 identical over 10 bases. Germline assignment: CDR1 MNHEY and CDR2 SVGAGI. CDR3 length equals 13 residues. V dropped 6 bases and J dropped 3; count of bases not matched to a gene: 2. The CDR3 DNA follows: TGTGCCAGCAGACGGGACAGGGGCTACGAGCAGTACTTC. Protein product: CASRRDRGYEQYF.

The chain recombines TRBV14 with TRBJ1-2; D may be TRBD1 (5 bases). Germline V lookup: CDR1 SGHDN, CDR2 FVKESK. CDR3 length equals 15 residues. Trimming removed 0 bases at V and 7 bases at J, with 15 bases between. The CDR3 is CASSQEEGVFVGYTF. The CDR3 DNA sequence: TGTGCCAGCAGCCAAGAAGAAGGGGTTTTTGTTGGCTACACCTTC.

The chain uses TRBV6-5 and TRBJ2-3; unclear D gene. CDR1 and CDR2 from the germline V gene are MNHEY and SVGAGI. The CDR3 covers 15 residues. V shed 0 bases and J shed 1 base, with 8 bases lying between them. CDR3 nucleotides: TGTGCCAGCAGTTACTCCGACTGGGGCACAGATACGCAGTATTTT. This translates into CASSYSDWGTDTQYF.

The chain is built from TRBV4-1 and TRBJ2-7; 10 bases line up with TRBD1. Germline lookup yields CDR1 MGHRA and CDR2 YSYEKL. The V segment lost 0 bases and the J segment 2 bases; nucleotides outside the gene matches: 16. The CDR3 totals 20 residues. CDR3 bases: TGCGCCAGCAGCCAAGAGTCGGTGTTAAGGGTCGGGACAGGGGCCTACGAGCAGTACTTC. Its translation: CASSQESVLRVGTGAYEQYF.

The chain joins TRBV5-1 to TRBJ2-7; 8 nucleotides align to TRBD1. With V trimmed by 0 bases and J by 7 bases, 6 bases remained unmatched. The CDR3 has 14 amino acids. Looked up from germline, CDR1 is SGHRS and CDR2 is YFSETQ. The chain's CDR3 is CASSLEQGAGEQYF. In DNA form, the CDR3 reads TGCGCCAGCAGCTTGGAGCAGGGGGCAGGGGAGCAGTACTTC.

The CDR3 DNA is TGTGCCAGCTCACGACTACAGACAGGGAAGGGGGATGAAAAACTGTTTTTT. Translated, it gives CASSRLQTGKGDEKLFF. The chain uses TRBV18 and TRBJ1-4; 7 bases fit TRBD1. This CDR3 region has 17 residues. Trimming took 4 bases from V and 6 from J; bases not matched to a gene: 14. The V gene's germline CDR1 is KGHSH and CDR2 LQKENI.

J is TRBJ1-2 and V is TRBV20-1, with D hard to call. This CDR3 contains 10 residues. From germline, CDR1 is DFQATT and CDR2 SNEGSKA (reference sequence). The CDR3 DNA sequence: TGCATCAACGGGCGCTATGGCTACACCTTC. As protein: CINGRYGYTF.

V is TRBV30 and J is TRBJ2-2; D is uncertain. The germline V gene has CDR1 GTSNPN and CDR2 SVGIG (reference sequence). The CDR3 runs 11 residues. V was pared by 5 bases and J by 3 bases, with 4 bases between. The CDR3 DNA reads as TGTGCCTGGGCATACACCGGGGAGCTGTTTTTT. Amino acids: CAWAYTGELFF.

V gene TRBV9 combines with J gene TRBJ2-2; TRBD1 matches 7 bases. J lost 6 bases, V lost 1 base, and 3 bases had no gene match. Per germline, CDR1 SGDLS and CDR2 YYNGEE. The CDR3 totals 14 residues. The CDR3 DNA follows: TGTGCCAGCAGCGTACGACAGGGTGCCGGGGAGCTGTTTTTT. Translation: CASSVRQGAGELFF. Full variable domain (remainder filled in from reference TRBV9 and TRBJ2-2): DSGVTQTPKHLITATGQRVTLRCSPRSGDLSVYWYQQSLDQGLQFLIQYYNGEERAKGNILERFSAQQFPDLHSELNLSSLELGDSALYFCASSVRQGAGELFFGEGSRLTVL.

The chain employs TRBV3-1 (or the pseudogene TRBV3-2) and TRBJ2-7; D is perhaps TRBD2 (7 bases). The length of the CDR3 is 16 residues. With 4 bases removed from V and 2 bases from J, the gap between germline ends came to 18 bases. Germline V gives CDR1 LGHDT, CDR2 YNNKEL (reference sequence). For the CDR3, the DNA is TGTGCCAGCAGCCCCCGGGGGCGCGGGGGAGCCTACGAGCAGTACTTC. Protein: CASSPRGRGGAYEQYF.

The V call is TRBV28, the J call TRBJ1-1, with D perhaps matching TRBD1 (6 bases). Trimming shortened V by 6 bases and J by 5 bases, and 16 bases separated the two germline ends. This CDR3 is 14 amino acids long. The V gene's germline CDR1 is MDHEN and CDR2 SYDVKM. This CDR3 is CASSPTGLLTEAFF. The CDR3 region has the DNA TGTGCCAGCAGCCCTACAGGGCTCCTAACTGAAGCTTTCTTT. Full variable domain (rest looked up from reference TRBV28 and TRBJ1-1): DVKVTQSSRYLVKRTGEKVFLECVQDMDHENMFWYRQDPGLGLRLIYFSYDVKMKEKGDIPEGYSVSREKKERFSLILESASTNQTSMYLCASSPTGLLTEAFFGQGTRLTVV.

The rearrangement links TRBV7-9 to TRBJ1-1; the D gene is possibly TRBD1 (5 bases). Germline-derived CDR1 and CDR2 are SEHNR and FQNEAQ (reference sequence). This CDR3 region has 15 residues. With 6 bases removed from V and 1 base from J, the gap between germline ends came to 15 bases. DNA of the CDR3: TGTGCCAGCAGAAGACCAGGGCTGAGGAACACTGAAGCTTTCTTT. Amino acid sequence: CASRRPGLRNTEAFF.

CDR3 protein: CASSPLAGAGDTQYF. The CDR3 DNA sequence: TGTGCCAGCAGTCCACTAGCGGGGGCCGGGGATACGCAGTATTTT. The V gene is TRBV7-6, the J gene TRBJ2-3; TRBD2 matches at 11 bases. The CDR3 spans 15 residues. Germline V gives CDR1 SGHVS, CDR2 FNYEAQ. The V segment lost 6 bases and the J segment 6 bases; nucleotides outside the gene matches: 8.

CDR3 protein: CASSPTKETQYF. DNA for the CDR3: TGTGCCAGTAGTCCGACAAAAGAGACCCAGTACTTC. The chain employs TRBV19 and TRBJ2-5; no definite D call. The CDR3 contains 12 residues. From germline, CDR1 is LNHDA and CDR2 SQIVND (reference sequence). V lost 5 bases and J lost 3, with 7 bases in between.

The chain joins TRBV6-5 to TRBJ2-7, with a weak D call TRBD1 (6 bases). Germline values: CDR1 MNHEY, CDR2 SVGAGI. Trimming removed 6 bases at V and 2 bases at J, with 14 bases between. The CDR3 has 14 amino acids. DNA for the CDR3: TGTGCCAGCAGGGGACAAGGGGAGACCTACGAGCAGTACTTC. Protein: CASRGQGETYEQYF.

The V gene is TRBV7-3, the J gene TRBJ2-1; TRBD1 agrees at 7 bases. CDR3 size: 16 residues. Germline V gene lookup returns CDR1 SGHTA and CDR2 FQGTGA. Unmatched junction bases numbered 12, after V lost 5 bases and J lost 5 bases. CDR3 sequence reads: CASSTINRDRNNEQFF. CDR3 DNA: TGTGCCAGCAGCACGATCAACCGGGACAGAAACAATGAGCAGTTCTTC.

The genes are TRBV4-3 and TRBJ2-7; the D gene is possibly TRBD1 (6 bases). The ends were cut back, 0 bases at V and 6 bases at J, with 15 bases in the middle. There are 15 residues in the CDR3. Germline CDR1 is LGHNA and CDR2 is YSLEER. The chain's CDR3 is CASSQDTLGAGEQYF. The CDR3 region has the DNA TGCGCCAGCAGCCAAGATACGTTGGGGGCAGGCGAGCAGTACTTC.

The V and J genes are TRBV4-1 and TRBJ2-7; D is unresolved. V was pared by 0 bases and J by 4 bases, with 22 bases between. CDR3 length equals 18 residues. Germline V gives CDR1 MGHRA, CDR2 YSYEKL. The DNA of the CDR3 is TGCGCCAGCAGCCAAGACATACCGGGCCCAGTAATCCAATACGAGCAGTACTTC. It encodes CASSQDIPGPVIQYEQYF.

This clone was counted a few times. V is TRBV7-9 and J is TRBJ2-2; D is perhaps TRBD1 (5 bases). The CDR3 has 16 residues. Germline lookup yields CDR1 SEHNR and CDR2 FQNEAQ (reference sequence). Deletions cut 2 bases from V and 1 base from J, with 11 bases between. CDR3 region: CASSLQGTVNTGELFF. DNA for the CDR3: TGTGCCAGCAGCTTACAGGGCACGGTGAACACCGGGGAGCTGTTTTTT.

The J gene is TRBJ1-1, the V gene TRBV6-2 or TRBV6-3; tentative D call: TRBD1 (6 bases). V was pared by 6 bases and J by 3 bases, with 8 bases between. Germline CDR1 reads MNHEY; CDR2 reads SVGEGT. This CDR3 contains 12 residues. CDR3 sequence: CASSSGDTEAFF. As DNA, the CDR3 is TGTGCCAGCAGCTCAGGGGACACTGAAGCTTTCTTT.

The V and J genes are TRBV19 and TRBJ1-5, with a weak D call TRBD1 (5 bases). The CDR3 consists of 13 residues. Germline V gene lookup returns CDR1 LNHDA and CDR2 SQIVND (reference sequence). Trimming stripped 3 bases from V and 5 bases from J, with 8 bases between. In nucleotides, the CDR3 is TGTGCCAGTAGTATTCGGGGCGATCAGCCCCAGCATTTT. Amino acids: CASSIRGDQPQHF.

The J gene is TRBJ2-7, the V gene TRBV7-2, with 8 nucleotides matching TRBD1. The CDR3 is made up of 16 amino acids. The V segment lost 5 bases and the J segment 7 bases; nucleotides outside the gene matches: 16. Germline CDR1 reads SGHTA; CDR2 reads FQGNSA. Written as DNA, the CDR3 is TGTGCCAGCAGCCGCTTAGTGGGTCAGGGGGCTAAGGAGCAGTACTTC. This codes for CASSRLVGQGAKEQYF.

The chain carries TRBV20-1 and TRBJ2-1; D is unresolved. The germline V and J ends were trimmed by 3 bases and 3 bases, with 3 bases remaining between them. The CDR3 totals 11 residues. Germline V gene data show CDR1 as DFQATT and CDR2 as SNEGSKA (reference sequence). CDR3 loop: CSARVYNEQFF. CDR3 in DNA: TGCAGTGCTAGGGTCTACAATGAGCAGTTCTTC.

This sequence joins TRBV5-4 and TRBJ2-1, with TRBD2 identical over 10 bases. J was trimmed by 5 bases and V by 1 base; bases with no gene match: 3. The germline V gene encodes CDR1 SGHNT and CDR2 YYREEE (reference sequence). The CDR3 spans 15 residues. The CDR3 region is CASSLPSGGNNEQFF. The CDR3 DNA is TGTGCCAGCAGCTTGCCTAGCGGGGGCAACAATGAGCAGTTCTTC. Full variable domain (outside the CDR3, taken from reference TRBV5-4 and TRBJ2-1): ETGVTQSPTHLIKTRGQQVTLRCSSQSGHNTVSWYQQALGQGPQFIFQYYREEENGRGNFPPRFSGLQFPNYSSELNVNALELDDSALYLCASSLPSGGNNEQFFGPGTRLTVL.